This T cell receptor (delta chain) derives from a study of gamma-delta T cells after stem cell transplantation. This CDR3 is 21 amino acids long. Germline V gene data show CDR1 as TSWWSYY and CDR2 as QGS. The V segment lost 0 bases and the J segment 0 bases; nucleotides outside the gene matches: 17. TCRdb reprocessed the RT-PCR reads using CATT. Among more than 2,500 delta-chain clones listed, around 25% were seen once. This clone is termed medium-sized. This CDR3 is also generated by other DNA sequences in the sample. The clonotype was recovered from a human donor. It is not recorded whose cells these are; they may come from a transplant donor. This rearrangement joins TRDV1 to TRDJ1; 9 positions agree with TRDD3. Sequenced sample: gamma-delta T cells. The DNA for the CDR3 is TGTGCTCTTGGGGAACTATTCCCATTGGGGGATATAGGGGCCTACACCGATAAACTCATCTTT. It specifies CALGELFPLGDIGAYTDKLIF.